This T cell receptor beta chain was profiled in a study of blood T cell repertoires in COVID-19. Study background: Samples of COVID-19 (acute and convalescent) were obtained from the United States, Italy and Spain. T cells, B-cell-depleted T cells, or PBMCs provided the cDNA or gDNA that served as material.

The germline CDR1 and CDR2 sequences are MGHRA and YSYEKL. V dropped 4 bases and J dropped 5; count of bases not matched to a gene: 8. This CDR3 region has 16 residues. Researchers sorted participants into cohorts using their self-reported clinical history. Some clones are missing from TCRdb's copy, which holds only in-frame ones; the method was immunoSEQ multiplex PCR. The sample lists about 270,000 clones; about 82% were seen once. The chain uses TRBV4-1 and TRBJ1-5; 10 nucleotides line up with TRBD1. The sequenced sample consisted of PBMCs or T cells enriched from blood (not recorded which). The origin of this receptor is a woman in her fifties or sixties with acute COVID-19. The CDR3 loop reads CASSRTGQGDYQPQHF. The CDR3 DNA sequence: TGCGCCAGCAGCCGCACAGGACAGGGGGATTATCAGCCCCAGCATTTT.